This TCR beta chain was captured in a study of human T cells and chemical hapten exposure. Findings and limits, study-wide: As patch test score rose, PT1 expanded TCR counts tended to rise as well. After DPC sensitization, TCRs above 1 in 1000 frequency showed no change. Controls formed significantly fewer large CDR3 similarity clusters than expanded TCRs did.

The time point: patch test 1, 2 weeks after DPC sensitization. Documented treatment: therapeutic diphenylcyclopropenone sensitization with weekly scalp DPC. This clonotype came up a few times. Its antigen is undetermined. The library tagged each cDNA molecule with unique molecular identifiers. Each CDR3 protein is one row after TCRdb ran MiXCR on the RACE reads. This sample has 80,000 to 95,000 distinct CDR3 sequences, with about 10% found just once. Sequenced material: whole blood, taken in connection with sensitization to the hapten diphenylcyclopropenone (DPC). The clonotype comes from a woman aged 45 to 65 with alopecia areata. Some clones in this sample may be carry-over from other donors' samples.

The CDR3 DNA reads as TGTGCCAGCAGCCCCAAGGTTTTCAAACCCAATGAAAAACTGTTTTTT. This codes for CASSPKVFKPNEKLFF. The chain links TRBV3-1 to TRBJ1-4, with D unclear. The germline gives CDR1 LGHDT, CDR2 YNNKEL (reference sequence). V was trimmed by 4 bases and J by 5 bases, leaving 17 bases between them. The CDR3 covers 16 residues.